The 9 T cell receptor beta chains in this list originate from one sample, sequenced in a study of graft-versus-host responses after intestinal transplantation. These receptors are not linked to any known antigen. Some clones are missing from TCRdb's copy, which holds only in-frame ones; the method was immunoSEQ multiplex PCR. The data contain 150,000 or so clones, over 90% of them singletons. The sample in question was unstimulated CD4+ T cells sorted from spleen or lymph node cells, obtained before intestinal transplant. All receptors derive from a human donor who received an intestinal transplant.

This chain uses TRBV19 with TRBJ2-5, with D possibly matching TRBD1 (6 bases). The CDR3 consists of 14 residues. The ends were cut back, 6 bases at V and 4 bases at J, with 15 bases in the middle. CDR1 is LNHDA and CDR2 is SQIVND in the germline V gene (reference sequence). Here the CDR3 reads CASSSGVTRETQYF. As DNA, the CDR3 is TGTGCCAGTAGCTCAGGGGTCACCCGAGAGACCCAGTACTTC.

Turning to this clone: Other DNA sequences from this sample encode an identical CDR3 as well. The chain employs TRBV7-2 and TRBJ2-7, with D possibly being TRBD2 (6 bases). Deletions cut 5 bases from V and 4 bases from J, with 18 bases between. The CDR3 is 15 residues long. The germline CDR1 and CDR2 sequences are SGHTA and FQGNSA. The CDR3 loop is CASSLVLGLSYEQYF. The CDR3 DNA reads TGTGCCAGCAGCCTAGTATTGGGACTTAGTTACGAGCAGTACTTC.

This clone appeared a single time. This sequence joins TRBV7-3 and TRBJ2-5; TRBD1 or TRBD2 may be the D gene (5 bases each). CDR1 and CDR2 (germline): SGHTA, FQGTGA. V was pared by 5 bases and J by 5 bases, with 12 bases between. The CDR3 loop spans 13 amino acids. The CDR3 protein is CASSPGRRETQYF. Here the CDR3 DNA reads TGTGCCAGCAGCCCGGGACGACGGGAGACCCAGTACTTC.

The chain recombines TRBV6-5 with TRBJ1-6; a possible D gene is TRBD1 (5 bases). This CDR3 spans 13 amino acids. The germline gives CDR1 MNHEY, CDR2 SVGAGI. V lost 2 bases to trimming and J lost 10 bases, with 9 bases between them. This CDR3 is CASSYVQGSPLHF. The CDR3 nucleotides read TGTGCCAGCAGTTACGTGCAGGGCTCACCCCTCCACTTT.

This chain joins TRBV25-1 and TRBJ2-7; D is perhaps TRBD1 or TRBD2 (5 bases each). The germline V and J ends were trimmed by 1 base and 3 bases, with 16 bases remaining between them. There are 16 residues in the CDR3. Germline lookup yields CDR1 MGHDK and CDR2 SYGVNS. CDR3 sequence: CASSESRFGTLYEQYF. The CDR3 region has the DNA TGTGCCAGCAGTGAATCGCGTTTCGGGACCCTCTACGAGCAGTACTTC.

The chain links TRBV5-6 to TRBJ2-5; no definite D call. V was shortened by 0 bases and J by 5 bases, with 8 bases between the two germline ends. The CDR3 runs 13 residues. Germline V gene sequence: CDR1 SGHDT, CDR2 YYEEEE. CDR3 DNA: TGTGCCAGCAGCTTGGGACCGTTGGAGACCCAGTACTTC. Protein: CASSLGPLETQYF. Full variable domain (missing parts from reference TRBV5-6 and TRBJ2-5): DAGVTQSPTHLIKTRGQQVTLRCSPKSGHDTVSWYQQALGQGPQFIFQYYEEEERQRGNFPDRFSGHQFPNYSSELNVNALLLGDSALYLCASSLGPLETQYFGPGTRLLVL.

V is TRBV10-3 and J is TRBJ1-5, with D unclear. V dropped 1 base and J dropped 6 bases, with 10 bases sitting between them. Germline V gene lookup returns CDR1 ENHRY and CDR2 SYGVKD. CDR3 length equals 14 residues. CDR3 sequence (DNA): TGTGCCATCAGTGAGTGGGTCCCAGGTCAGCCCCAGCATTTT. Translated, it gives CAISEWVPGQPQHF.

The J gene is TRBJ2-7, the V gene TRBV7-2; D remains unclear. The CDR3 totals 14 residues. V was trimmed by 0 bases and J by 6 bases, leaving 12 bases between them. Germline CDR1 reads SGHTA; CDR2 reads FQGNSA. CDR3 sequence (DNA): TGTGCCAGCAGCTTAGCCGGTTCTCCTGGCGAGCAGTACTTC. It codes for CASSLAGSPGEQYF.

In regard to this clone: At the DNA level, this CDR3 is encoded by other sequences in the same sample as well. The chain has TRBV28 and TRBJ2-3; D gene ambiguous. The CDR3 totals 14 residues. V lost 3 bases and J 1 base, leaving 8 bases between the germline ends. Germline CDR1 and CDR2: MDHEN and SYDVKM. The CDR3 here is CASSFLGGTDTQYF. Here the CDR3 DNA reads TGTGCCAGCAGTTTCCTGGGCGGCACAGATACGCAGTATTTT.